Following are 21 T cell receptor beta chains from one sample sequenced in a study of control samples from healthy donors and cancer patients. The method was immunoSEQ multiplex PCR; TCRdb's version includes in-frame clones alone and lacks a portion of them. Of approximately 120,000 clones in the sample, more than 70% were seen once. The material sequenced was blood. The receptors here all came from a man in his fifties or sixties in good health.

The rearrangement links TRBV7-2 to TRBJ1-2; D may be TRBD1 (5 bases). The V and J ends lost 1 base and 4 bases respectively, with 16 bases between them. Germline assignment: CDR1 SGHTA and CDR2 FQGNSA. The CDR3 runs 16 residues. CDR3 region: CASSLGGGRTSYGYTF. The CDR3, as DNA: TGTGCCAGCAGCTTAGGGGGAGGGCGGACAAGCTATGGCTACACCTTC.

J is TRBJ1-3 and V is TRBV5-1; TRBD1 aligns across 9 bases. The CDR3 has 15 residues. The germline CDR1 and CDR2 sequences are SGHRS and YFSETQ. V lost 0 bases, J lost 6 bases, and 4 bases stayed unmatched. The CDR3 loop reads CASSLERTGENTIYF. The CDR3 region has the DNA TGCGCCAGCAGCTTGGAAAGGACAGGGGAAAACACCATATATTTT.

The chain uses TRBV4-3 and TRBJ1-6; the D gene is possibly TRBD1 (5 bases). The CDR3 sequence is 18 residues long. Germline values: CDR1 LGHNA, CDR2 YSLEER. With 2 bases removed from V and 10 bases from J, the gap between germline ends came to 24 bases. The CDR3 nucleotides read TGCGCCAGCAGCCAATACCTACCGGGACCCAATGGGTGGTCACCCCTCCACTTT. Translating gives CASSQYLPGPNGWSPLHF.

V is TRBV7-9 and J is TRBJ2-7, with D possibly matching TRBD2 (5 bases). Germline V gene sequence: CDR1 SEHNR, CDR2 FQNEAQ (reference sequence). The CDR3 loop spans 14 amino acids. V lost 0 bases and J lost 2, with 8 bases in between. This CDR3 is CASSLAAGTYEQYF. CDR3 bases: TGTGCCAGCAGCTTAGCGGCCGGGACCTACGAGCAGTACTTC.

The J gene is TRBJ2-1, the V gene TRBV7-2; D remains unclear. The CDR3 covers 15 residues. Looked up from germline, CDR1 is SGHTA and CDR2 is FQGNSA. The germline V and J ends were trimmed by 2 bases and 0 bases, with 8 bases remaining between them. The CDR3 protein is CASSLIPASYNEQFF. In nucleotides, the CDR3 is TGTGCCAGCAGCTTAATTCCAGCCTCCTACAATGAGCAGTTCTTC.

The chain carries TRBV6-2 or TRBV6-3 and TRBJ1-6; D might be TRBD1 (5 bases). The germline gives CDR1 MNHEY, CDR2 SVGEGT. This CDR3 has 12 residues. V lost 2 bases, J lost 13 bases, and 9 bases lay in between. CDR3 residues: CASSYAGMPLHF. The CDR3 bases are TGTGCCAGCAGTTACGCAGGGATGCCCCTCCACTTT.

The chain joins TRBV5-6 to TRBJ1-6, with 9 bases fitting TRBD1. V was pared by 4 bases and J by 5 bases, with 1 base of the junction left unmatched. The germline CDR1 and CDR2 sequences are SGHDT and YYEEEE. The CDR3 extends over 14 amino acids. The CDR3 region has the DNA TGTGCCAGCAGCCGGGACAGGGATAATTCACCCCTCCACTTT. It specifies CASSRDRDNSPLHF.

The chain recombines TRBV3-1 (or the pseudogene TRBV3-2) with TRBJ2-3, with 11 bases identical to TRBD2. The CDR3 is 14 residues long. In germline, CDR1 is LGHDT, CDR2 YNNKEL (reference sequence). Trimming removed 4 bases from V and 6 bases from J; junction bases left unmatched: 3. The CDR3 sequence: CASSLGLAGDTQYF. CDR3 nucleotide sequence: TGTGCCAGCAGCCTCGGACTAGCGGGCGATACGCAGTATTTT.

J is TRBJ2-2 and V is TRBV6-5; possible D gene TRBD1, 5 bases. The CDR3 has 15 amino acids. The V end lost 5 bases, the J end lost 0 bases, and 10 bases lay between the germline ends. The germline V gene encodes CDR1 MNHEY and CDR2 SVGAGI. In nucleotides, the CDR3 is TGTGCCAGCAGTCAGACAGAAGCGAACACCGGGGAGCTGTTTTTT. This sequence encodes CASSQTEANTGELFF.

V gene TRBV6-5 combines with J gene TRBJ1-6; D remains unclear. CDR3 length: 15 residues. Germline V gives CDR1 MNHEY, CDR2 SVGAGI. The germline V and J ends were trimmed by 4 bases and 0 bases, with 7 bases remaining between them. Here the CDR3 DNA reads TGTGCCAGCAGTTTGACTGACTCCTATAATTCACCCCTCCACTTT. Its protein product is CASSLTDSYNSPLHF.

The J gene is TRBJ1-2, the V gene TRBV27; tentatively, D is TRBD1 (6 bases). The V end was cut by 6 bases, the J end by 0 bases, with 14 bases between. This CDR3 comprises 15 residues. Looked up from germline, CDR1 is MNHEY and CDR2 is SMNVEV (reference sequence). This chain's CDR3 is CASRLRTDPNYGYTF. DNA of the CDR3: TGTGCCAGCAGGCTAAGGACAGATCCTAACTATGGCTACACCTTC.

The chain couples TRBV2 to TRBJ2-5, with TRBD2 identical over 7 bases. Germline CDR1 reads SNHLY; CDR2 reads FYNNEI. This CDR3 comprises 13 residues. V shed 5 bases, J shed 5 bases, and the junction held 5 bases outside the gene matches. The CDR3 loop reads CASSSQGGETQYF. Written as DNA, the CDR3 is TGTGCCAGCAGTTCCCAGGGAGGGGAGACCCAGTACTTC.

This clone has just one count. This rearrangement joins TRBV6-5 to TRBJ2-1; D might be TRBD1 or TRBD2, each matching 6 bases. The germline V gene encodes CDR1 MNHEY and CDR2 SVGAGI. Between the trimmed V and J ends, which lost 0 bases and 0 bases, there was a span of 9 bases. The CDR3 is made up of 16 amino acids. Written as DNA, the CDR3 is TGTGCCAGCAGTTACTCGAGGGGGGCCTCCTACAATGAGCAGTTCTTC. Its translation is CASSYSRGASYNEQFF.

The chain is built from TRBV5-4 and TRBJ2-3; D gene uncertain. Between the trimmed V and J ends, which lost 3 bases and 7 bases, there was a span of 9 bases. The germline V gene encodes CDR1 SGHNT and CDR2 YYREEE (reference sequence). CDR3 size: 12 residues. CDR3 region: CASSSVGYTQYF. The CDR3 coding sequence is TGTGCCAGCAGCTCCGTCGGTTATACGCAGTATTTT.

The chain has TRBV6-2 or TRBV6-3 and TRBJ2-7, with D unresolved. The germline V gene has CDR1 MNHEY and CDR2 SVGEGT. Trimming took off 2 bases at V and 7 bases at J, with 18 bases between the two ends. CDR3 length equals 15 residues. The CDR3 reads CASSYGGGIVGEQYF. The CDR3 DNA is TGTGCCAGCAGTTACGGCGGCGGAATAGTCGGAGAGCAGTACTTC.

The chain carries TRBV9 and TRBJ1-6; no reliable D call. Germline lookup yields CDR1 SGDLS and CDR2 YYNGEE. CDR3 length: 17 residues. Trimming pared 0 bases from V and 0 bases from J, leaving 10 bases between. This chain's CDR3 is CASSVGEGSSYNSPLHF. CDR3 nucleotide sequence: TGTGCCAGCAGCGTAGGGGAGGGCAGCTCCTATAATTCACCCCTCCACTTT.

This clone was observed a single time. This CDR3 is also generated by other DNA sequences in the sample. The chain is built from TRBV6-2 or TRBV6-3 and TRBJ1-2; possibly TRBD1 for D (6 bases). Deletions cut 5 bases from V and 4 bases from J, with 20 bases between. The CDR3 totals 16 residues. CDR1 is MNHEY and CDR2 is SVGEGT in the germline V gene. CDR3 in amino acids: CASSDRWGAAFYGYTF. Here the CDR3 DNA reads TGTGCCAGCAGTGACAGATGGGGGGCAGCTTTCTATGGCTACACCTTC.

About this clone itself: At the DNA level, this CDR3 is encoded by other sequences in the same sample as well. The chain joins TRBV18 to TRBJ2-5; D gene unclear. Trimming took off 2 bases at V and 4 bases at J, with 5 bases between the two ends. The germline CDR1 and CDR2 sequences are KGHSH and LQKENI. CDR3 size: 12 residues. CDR3: CASSPVGETQYF. CDR3 DNA sequence: TGTGCCAGCTCACCAGTAGGAGAGACCCAGTACTTC.

This chain links TRBV19 with TRBJ2-7; possibly TRBD1 or TRBD2 for D (6 bases each). This CDR3 is built from 15 residues. The V and J ends lost 2 bases and 4 bases respectively, with 15 bases between them. CDR1 and CDR2 from the germline V gene are LNHDA and SQIVND (reference sequence). The CDR3 region is CASSIKAGQLYEQYF. CDR3 DNA sequence: TGTGCCAGTAGTATAAAGGCGGGACAACTATACGAGCAGTACTTC.

Only one count was recorded for this clone. This rearrangement joins TRBV19 to TRBJ1-1, with D unclear. The germline CDR1 and CDR2 sequences are LNHDA and SQIVND (reference sequence). Trimming cost V 6 bases and J 0 bases, with 14 bases left between them. The CDR3 runs 15 residues. CDR3 sequence: CASSHGRQVNTEAFF. CDR3 bases: TGTGCCAGTAGCCACGGGAGGCAGGTGAACACTGAAGCTTTCTTT.

With regard to this clone: This sample includes further DNA sequences coding for the same CDR3. V usage is TRBV19 and J usage is TRBJ1-6; 7 bases align to TRBD1. The ends lost 3 bases at V and 8 bases at J; junction bases unmatched: 4. The germline V gene encodes CDR1 LNHDA and CDR2 SQIVND (reference sequence). The CDR3 is made up of 14 amino acids. CDR3 DNA: TGTGCCAGTAGTATTTGGCAGGGGGATTCACCCCTCCACTTT. It specifies CASSIWQGDSPLHF.